This TCR beta chain was retrieved from a study of blood T cell repertoires in COVID-19. Looking at the study overall: The United States, Italy and Spain were the sources of the acute and convalescent COVID-19 samples.

From germline, CDR1 is MNHEY and CDR2 SMNVEV (reference sequence). J lost 2 bases, V lost 5 bases, and 3 bases had no gene match. The CDR3 length is 14 residues. Participants spanned ages roughly 18 to 95 years and resided in about two dozen US areas. Cohorts were determined from participant-reported clinical history. This clone was counted a single time. Method: immunoSEQ multiplex PCR; TCRdb's copy keeps in-frame clones and lacks some. The sample includes a few hundred thousand clones, about 90% of them seen just once. V usage is TRBV27 and J usage is TRBJ1-5, with TRBD1 matching over 7 bases. This receptor was obtained from a woman aged 18-30 years with acute COVID-19. Sequencing was done on a sample of PBMCs or T cells enriched from blood (not recorded which). In DNA, the CDR3 is TGTGCCAGCAGTCCCACAGGGGGCAATCAGCCCCAGCATTTT. Translated, it gives CASSPTGGNQPQHF.